The 21 T cell receptor beta chains reported below all come from one sample, sequenced in a study of CD8+ T cells in alopecia areata (dated by TCRdb to 2016 to 2018). Pooled mouse cutaneous lymph node cells were stained for CD4, CD8alpha, NKG2D, NKG2ACE and other markers, then sorted on a BD Influx. Library construction relied on the immunoSEQ multiplex PCR assay. RNA was extracted from all samples and reverse transcribed into cDNA, which served as template for TCR sequencing. TCRdb took over this immuneACCESS table, retaining in-frame rearrangements with V and J assigned. Such tables are incomplete; in checked studies, under half of the missing clones stem from an unresolved V gene, and the remainder is unexplained. The data for this sample show around 290,000 clones, each detected more than once. Clones ranked in the top ten supply approximately 1.2% of the sample. The source material was CD4+ T cells sorted from a lymph node. The receptors were sampled from a C3H/HeJ mouse with alopecia areata. Mice of this strain bear MHC haplotype H2-k.

This clone was recorded a few times. Germline and genes: mouse. The observed sequence ends 4 residues before the CDR3 terminus, with the missing tail filled in from the germline J gene. This chain joins TRBV19 and TRBJ2-5; tentative D call: TRBD1 (6 bases). The CDR3 covers 13 residues. Germline V gene lookup returns CDR1 FNHDT and CDR2 SITEND (reference sequence). CDR3 bases read: TGTGCCAGCAGTATCGGCAGGGGAGAC. Protein product: CASSIGRGD. In full, the CDR3 is CASSIGRGDTQYF.

This clone was found a few times. Genes and germline are mouse. The CDR3 end lies 4 residues beyond the end of the read and is filled in from the germline J gene. This chain connects TRBV13-3 to TRBJ1-1; the D is unclear. This CDR3 region has 13 residues. The V end lost 2 bases, the J end lost 2 bases, and 7 bases lay between the germline ends. CDR1 is NNHDY, CDR2 SYVADS, per germline. The sequenced CDR3 bases are TGTGCCAGCAGTGAAAACATCAACACA. It codes for CASSENINT. The full-length CDR3 reads as CASSENINTEVFF.

About this clone: All gene names here are mouse names. The read stops 4 residues short of the end of the CDR3; the missing end is completed from the germline J gene. The chain is built from TRBV1 and TRBJ2-1; 7 bases agree with TRBD1. V dropped 5 bases and J dropped 0; count of bases not matched to a gene: 4. CDR3 size: 15 residues. CDR1 and CDR2 from the germline V gene are NSQYPW and LRSPGD (reference sequence). The CDR3 region is CTCSPGQNNYAEQFF. CDR3 DNA, as far as it was read: TGCACCTGCAGTCCGGGACAGAATAACTATGCT.

In its sample, this clone was seen a few times. Gene and germline names: mouse. Sequencing ends 4 residues short of the CDR3 end; the germline J gene provides the rest. V gene TRBV13-3 combines with J gene TRBJ2-7; 12 bases line up with TRBD2. Germline assignment: CDR1 NNHDY and CDR2 SYVADS. The CDR3 contains 15 residues. CDR3 sequence reads: CASSEGGTGGYEQYF. The sequenced CDR3 bases are TGTGCCAGCAGTGAAGGTGGGACTGGGGGGTAT.

About this clone: The gene names given are mouse names. The read stops 4 residues short of the end of the CDR3; the missing end is completed from the germline J gene. The chain couples TRBV13-1 to TRBJ2-5; 8 bases line up with TRBD1. V was pared by 3 bases and J by 0 bases, with 3 bases of the junction left unmatched. Germline CDR1 NSHNY, CDR2 SYGAGN. The length of the CDR3 is 15 residues. The CDR3 bases that were read are TGTGCCAGCAGTGGGACAGGGATAAACCAAGAC. Its protein product is CASSGTGINQD. The whole CDR3 reads CASSGTGINQDTQYF.

A note on this clone: The gene symbols are mouse symbols. Read data end 3 residues before the CDR3 end; the end is taken from the germline J gene. This same CDR3 is encoded by further DNA sequences in the sample. The chain joins TRBV13-1 to TRBJ1-6, with a weak D call TRBD1 (6 bases). TRBJ1-6 falls under the ORF class, with uncertain function. The V gene's germline CDR1 is NSHNY and CDR2 SYGAGN. The CDR3 consists of 14 residues. Trimming left V 2 bases short and J 4 bases short, with 7 bases between. CDR3 region: CASSEQGYNSPLYF. The CDR3 DNA, read in part, is TGTGCCAGCAGTGAGCAGGGGTATAATTCGCCC.

The sample holds a few counts of this clone. Mouse names are used for the genes. The CDR3 region is CASSDTGTVYAEQFF. Incomplete CDR3 DNA: TGTGCCAGCAGTGATACCGGGACAGTCTATGCT. The V gene is TRBV13-3, the J gene TRBJ2-1, with TRBD1 matching 7 bases. The read ends 4 residues shy of where the CDR3 ends; the end is completed using the germline J gene. The CDR3 is made up of 15 amino acids. CDR1 is NNHDY, CDR2 SYVADS, per germline. With 1 base clipped from V and 3 bases from J, the junction kept 4 bases outside the gene matches.

This clone was counted between two and nine times. Genes and germline are mouse. The read comes to an end 4 residues before the CDR3 does, leaving the germline J gene to fill in the end. The same CDR3 can be traced to other DNA sequences in this sample. This rearrangement joins TRBV29 to TRBJ2-2; TRBD1 might be the D (6 bases). The germline gives CDR1 MSHET, CDR2 SYDVDS. V was shortened by 0 bases and J by 6 bases, with 8 bases between the two germline ends. The CDR3 consists of 14 residues. The CDR3 protein is CASSLSGGPGQLYF. The CDR3 DNA, read in part, is TGTGCTAGCAGTTTATCAGGGGGACCCGGG.

This clone was seen a handful of times. These gene names are mouse names. The read ends 3 residues early relative to the CDR3; the germline J gene fills the gap. V gene TRBV16 combines with J gene TRBJ1-6; D might be TRBD1 (6 bases). TRBJ1-6 is sorted into the ORF group, with uncertain function. Per germline, CDR1 SGHSA and CDR2 FRNQAP. CDR3 length: 16 amino acids. V dropped 3 bases and J dropped 0 bases, with 9 bases sitting between them. The DNA read from the CDR3 is TGTGCAAGCAGCTTCGGGACAAATTCCTATAATTCGCCC. Amino acid sequence: CASSFGTNSYNSP. The CDR3 as a whole reads CASSFGTNSYNSPLYF.

There are a few counts of this clone. The gene symbols are mouse symbols. The CDR3 goes on 4 residues after the read ends, and that part is filled in from the germline J gene. The chain has TRBV1 and TRBJ1-2; D is possibly TRBD1 (6 bases). Germline V gene data show CDR1 as NSQYPW and CDR2 as LRSPGD (reference sequence). The CDR3 extends over 16 amino acids. Trimming took off 0 bases at V and 0 bases at J, with 11 bases between the two ends. The CDR3 loop is CTCSADSGAANSDYTF. The sequenced CDR3 bases are TGCACCTGCAGTGCAGATTCAGGGGCCGCAAACTCC.

This clone was seen more than once but under ten times. These gene names are mouse names. The CDR3 end falls 4 residues outside the read, so it is completed with the germline J gene. The chain is built from TRBV19 and TRBJ2-5; D perhaps matches TRBD1 (6 bases). The CDR3 extends over 14 amino acids. The germline V gene has CDR1 FNHDT and CDR2 SITEND (reference sequence). V lost 5 bases and J 0 bases, leaving 10 bases between the germline ends. The CDR3 bases that were read are TGTGCCAGCAGCAGGACAGATAACCAAGAC. This gives the protein CASSRTDNQD. The whole CDR3 region reads CASSRTDNQDTQYF.

Note on this clone: Gene names denote mouse genes. The DNA ends 4 residues before the CDR3 does, and the rest of the CDR3 is filled in from the germline J gene. J is TRBJ2-5 and V is TRBV1; TRBD2 matches at 9 bases. J was trimmed by 2 bases and V by 1 base; bases with no gene match: 4. The CDR3 consists of 16 residues. Germline V lookup: CDR1 NSQYPW, CDR2 LRSPGD (reference sequence). CDR3: CTCSAAPGLGQDTQYF. CDR3 bases read: TGCACCTGCAGTGCAGCACCGGGACTGGGCCAAGAC.

This clone was seen more than once but under ten times. Gene names and germline refer to mouse. Read sequence stops 4 residues before the CDR3 end, and the germline J gene provides the missing end. The chain carries TRBV5 and TRBJ2-2, with D possibly matching TRBD2 (6 bases). The ends were cut back, 4 bases at V and 0 bases at J, with 12 bases in the middle. The CDR3 is 16 amino acids. Germline V gives CDR1 LGHNA, CDR2 YNLKQL (reference sequence). The CDR3 bases that were read are TGTGCCAGCAGCCCTCGGCCTGGGGCAAACACCGGG. This codes for CASSPRPGANTG. In full, the CDR3 is CASSPRPGANTGQLYF.

This clone has just a few counts. Gene names refer to mouse genes. The read gets to within 4 residues of the CDR3 end, and the germline J gene fills in the rest. This sequence joins TRBV5 and TRBJ2-3; 11 nucleotides align to TRBD2. V shed 2 bases and J 3 bases; nucleotides not matched to a gene: 4. This CDR3 has 16 residues. Germline V gives CDR1 LGHNA, CDR2 YNLKQL (reference sequence). The chain's CDR3 is CASSQTRTGGAETLYF. The CDR3 DNA, read in part, is TGTGCCAGCAGCCAAACCCGGACTGGGGGGGCAGAA.

To note about this clone: Gene names and germline refer to mouse. The read comes to an end 4 residues before the CDR3 does, leaving the germline J gene to fill in the end. Other DNA sequences in the same sample also yield this CDR3. The rearrangement links TRBV29 to TRBJ2-2; a possible D gene is TRBD1 (5 bases). From germline, CDR1 is MSHET and CDR2 SYDVDS. The CDR3 sequence is 14 residues long. Deletions cut 3 bases from V and 1 base from J, with 6 bases between. The covered CDR3 bases are TGTGCTAGCAGTTTGAGGGGAAACACCGGG. Translating gives CASSLRGNTG. The entire CDR3 protein reads CASSLRGNTGQLYF.

About this clone: Gene names follow the mouse nomenclature. CDR3 bases read: TGTGCCAGCAGTATGGGACAACCAAACACA. Protein: CASSMGQPNT. The CDR3 in its entirety is CASSMGQPNTEVFF. This chain connects TRBV13-1 to TRBJ1-1; D might be TRBD1 (6 bases). The CDR3 end lies 4 residues beyond the end of the read and is filled in from the germline J gene. V lost 4 bases, J lost 0 bases, and 10 bases lay in between. CDR3 length: 14 amino acids. The germline gives CDR1 NSHNY, CDR2 SYGAGN.

This clone was seen ten or more times. Gene names are mouse gene names. The read ends 4 residues before the CDR3 terminus; that terminus is restored from the germline J gene. The chain combines TRBV17 with TRBJ2-7; D ambiguous. The CDR3 is 12 residues long. Germline V gene lookup returns CDR1 MNHDT and CDR2 YYDKIL. The sequenced part of the CDR3 DNA is TGTGCTAGCAGTAGATCAGATTAT. Encoded protein: CASSRSDY. The whole CDR3 protein reads CASSRSDYEQYF.

As concerns this clone: Genes here carry mouse names. The sequenced fragment ends 4 residues before the CDR3 boundary, so the rest is inferred from the germline J gene. Other DNA sequences in this specimen translate into the identical CDR3. The chain employs TRBV13-3 and TRBJ2-1, with 13 bases fitting TRBD2. The CDR3 is made up of 13 amino acids. The germline gives CDR1 NNHDY, CDR2 SYVADS. The CDR3 bases that were read are TGTGCCAGCAGGGGACTGGGGGGGACT. Encoded protein: CASRGLGGT. The CDR3 in full is CASRGLGGTEQFF.

This clone was found a few times. Germline and genes here are mouse. The CDR3 is cut off 4 residues early in the read; its end comes from the germline J gene. This CDR3 is also generated by other DNA sequences in the sample. The chain joins TRBV5 to TRBJ1-1; 7 positions match TRBD1. The germline CDR1 and CDR2 sequences are LGHNA and YNLKQL (reference sequence). The CDR3 consists of 14 residues. J lost 0 bases, V lost 4 bases, and 2 bases had no gene match. The chain's CDR3 is CASSPQGTNTEVFF. The CDR3 bases that were read are TGTGCCAGCAGCCCACAGGGGACAAACACA.

Concerning this clone itself: The listed genes are named as in mouse. The read ends 4 residues shy of where the CDR3 ends; the end is completed using the germline J gene. The V gene is TRBV14, the J gene TRBJ2-5, with 7 bases identical to TRBD1. This CDR3 contains 16 residues. V was clipped by 4 bases and J by 0 bases; unmatched bases: 8. CDR1 is SGHDT, CDR2 FRDEAV, per germline. CDR3 DNA (partial): TGTGCCAGCAGTCCTACAGGGGACCTTAACCAAGAC. Its translation is CASSPTGDLNQD. The full CDR3 protein is CASSPTGDLNQDTQYF.

Of note for this clone: One base away lies a much larger clone, so this may be a sequencing read error. These gene names are mouse names. The read ends 4 residues before the CDR3 terminus; that terminus is restored from the germline J gene. The chain is built from TRBV13-2 and TRBJ2-7; 10 bases align to TRBD2. This CDR3 contains 14 residues. Looked up from germline, CDR1 is NNHNN and CDR2 is SYGAGS (reference sequence). Partial CDR3 DNA: TGTGCCAGCGGTGATGTGACTGGGGGGTAT. This gives the protein CASGDVTGGY. The CDR3, in full, reads CASGDVTGGYEQYF.